Listed below are T cell receptor beta chains from one sample, sequenced in a study of radiotherapy plus CTLA-4 blockade in lung cancer. Some clones are missing from TCRdb's copy, which holds only in-frame ones; the method was immunoSEQ multiplex PCR. The data show about 80,000 clones, approximately 86% seen once. Sequenced here: peripheral blood, sampled from a patient treated with radiotherapy plus ipilimumab. The receptors shown here come from a human donor with non-small cell lung cancer who had stable disease on radiotherapy plus ipilimumab. Each CDR3 is given with its conserved first and last residue. D genes are given only for firm matches. The size of a clone is reported for some rows only, either as once, few or many, or as a class for expanded clones.

abundance | j_gene | v_gene | d_gene | CDR3aa | CDR3nt
once | TRBJ1-3 | TRBV7-2 | NA | CASSFRGGNTIYF | TGTGCCAGCAGCTTTCGTGGGGGAAACACCATATATTTT
NA | TRBJ1-4 | TRBV10-3 | NA | CAISRGEGEKLFF | TGTGCCATCAGTAGGGGGGAAGGTGAAAAACTGTTTTTT
NA | TRBJ1-2 | TRBV27 | TRBD1 | CASADRGNGYTF | TGTGCCAGCGCGGACAGGGGGAATGGCTACACCTTC
NA | TRBJ1-1 | TRBV10-1 | NA | CASSVGLNTEAFF | TGCGCCAGCAGCGTCGGACTGAACACTGAAGCTTTCTTT
NA | TRBJ2-7 | TRBV10-1 | NA | CASSRDGASYEQYF | TGCGCCAGCAGTAGAGACGGTGCCTCCTACGAGCAGTACTTC
NA | TRBJ2-7 | TRBV28 | TRBD2 | CASSYTGGPHEQYF | TGTGCCAGCAGTTATACGGGAGGGCCTCACGAGCAGTACTTC
NA | TRBJ2-1 | TRBV19 | TRBD1 | CASSILQGNSYNEQFF | TGTGCCAGTAGTATTTTACAGGGGAACTCCTACAATGAGCAGTTCTTC
NA | TRBJ1-2 | TRBV10-2 | NA | CASSDPAQVLTGSHYTF | TGCGCCAGCAGTGACCCTGCCCAAGTTTTAACAGGGTCGCACTACACCTTC
NA | TRBJ2-1 | TRBV4-1 | NA | CASSHPRRGMEQFF | TGCGCCAGCAGCCATCCCAGGCGAGGGATGGAGCAGTTCTTC
NA | TRBJ1-4 | TRBV11-3 | TRBD1 | CASSLDVRGPLVNEKLFF | TGTGCCAGCAGCTTAGATGTCAGGGGGCCGCTTGTTAATGAAAAACTGTTTTTT
NA | TRBJ1-2 | TRBV5-4 | NA | CASSLAGRRGTNYGYTF | TGTGCCAGCAGCTTGGCGGGTCGGCGGGGAACTAACTATGGCTACACCTTC
NA | TRBJ2-7 | TRBV29-1 | NA | CSVRAGISYEQYF | TGCAGCGTTCGGGCAGGTATTTCCTACGAGCAGTACTTC
once | TRBJ2-3 | TRBV4-1 | NA | CASSQEGRARADTQYF | TGCGCCAGCAGCCAAGAAGGCAGGGCGAGAGCAGATACGCAGTATTTT
NA | TRBJ2-7 | TRBV2 | NA | CASRDSPRGPYEQYF | TGTGCCAGCAGGGACAGCCCACGAGGGCCCTACGAGCAGTACTTC
NA | TRBJ1-1 | TRBV7-2 | NA | CASRSPGGTEAFF | TGTGCCAGCAGGTCGCCGGGGGGCACTGAAGCTTTCTTT
NA | TRBJ2-5 | TRBV7-9 | NA | CASSRGGLRETQYF | TGTGCCAGCAGCCGCGGGGGCCTTCGAGAGACCCAGTACTTC
NA | TRBJ2-3 | TRBV4-2 | TRBD2 | CASRGGSGSTDTQYF | TGTGCCAGCCGGGGAGGTAGCGGGTCGACAGATACGCAGTATTTT
NA | TRBJ2-2 | TRBV5-4 | TRBD1 | CASSLRQGDTGELFF | TGTGCCAGCAGCCTGAGGCAGGGGGACACCGGGGAGCTGTTTTTT
NA | TRBJ1-5 | TRBV9 | TRBD1 | CASSVGQGLNQPQHF | TGTGCCAGCAGCGTCGGACAGGGTCTGAATCAGCCCCAGCATTTT
few | TRBJ1-3 | TRBV5-6 | NA | CASSGTGIGNTIYF | TGTGCCAGCAGCGGCACAGGGATTGGAAACACCATATATTTT
NA | TRBJ1-1 | TRBV11-1 | NA | CASSLKQNTEAFF | TGTGCCAGCAGCTTAAAACAAAACACTGAAGCTTTCTTT
NA | TRBJ2-4 | TRBV7-2 | NA | CASSLDPGTKNIQYF | TGTGCCAGCAGCTTAGATCCGGGGACCAAAAACATTCAGTACTTC
NA | TRBJ2-5 | TRBV5-1 | TRBD2 | CASSQGLAGGRGTQYF | TGCGCCAGCAGCCAAGGACTAGCGGGAGGGCGAGGGACCCAGTACTTC
NA | TRBJ2-2 | TRBV7-8 | TRBD2 | CASREGGDTGELFF | TGTGCCAGCAGGGAGGGAGGGGACACCGGGGAGCTGTTTTTT
NA | TRBJ2-7 | TRBV7-2 | TRBD1 | CASTRAGTGTYEQYF | TGTGCCAGCACCAGGGCCGGGACAGGGACCTACGAGCAGTACTTC
NA | TRBJ2-2 | TRBV5-1 | NA | CASSSFASTGELFF | TGCGCCAGCAGCTCTTTCGCGAGCACCGGGGAGCTGTTTTTT